Following are 28 T cell receptor beta chains from one sample sequenced in a study of CD8 T cells in Susac syndrome. Random hexamers served to reverse transcribe about 0.5 to 1 ug RNA. One entry per CDR3 protein results from TCRdb running MiXCR on the immunoSEQ multiplex PCR reads. Here the sample spans some 160,000 distinct CDR3 sequences, just over 90% being singletons. Input material: CD4+ T cells from PBMCs. The receptors were sampled from a human donor in good health.

The gene calls are TRBV13 and TRBJ1-2; a possible D gene is TRBD1 (5 bases). CDR1 and CDR2 from the germline V gene are PRHDT and FYEKMQ (reference sequence). The CDR3 contains 14 residues. V dropped 3 bases and J dropped 3 bases, with 11 bases sitting between them. The CDR3, as DNA: TGTGCCAGCAGCTTTGGCAGGGTGGACTATGGCTACACCTTC. Translation gives CASSFGRVDYGYTF.

In DNA, the CDR3 is TGCAGTGCTGCCCGGGAGAGCTCTGGGGCCAACGTCCTGACTTTC. It yields the protein CSAARESSGANVLTF. V and J are TRBV20-1 and TRBJ2-6; TRBD2 is a possible D gene (6 bases). Germline V gene lookup returns CDR1 DFQATT and CDR2 SNEGSKA (reference sequence). The V and J ends lost 5 bases and 0 bases respectively, with 11 bases between them. The CDR3 sequence is 15 residues long.

The gene calls are TRBV30 and TRBJ2-7, with 7 nucleotides matching TRBD1. Germline assignment: CDR1 GTSNPN and CDR2 SVGIG (reference sequence). Germline trimming cut 4 bases from V and 5 bases from J; bases unmatched to any gene: 11. The CDR3 contains 14 residues. This CDR3 reads CAWTSLQGTNEQYF. CDR3 coding DNA: TGTGCCTGGACCTCACTACAGGGGACCAACGAGCAGTACTTC.

The V call is TRBV12-3 or TRBV12-4, the J call TRBJ2-7; a possible D gene is TRBD2 (6 bases). V dropped 5 bases and J dropped 0 bases, with 20 bases sitting between them. The CDR3 runs 17 residues. The CDR3 DNA is TGTGCCAGCAGTCTCTTGGGACTCCGCTCAGCCTCCTACGAGCAGTACTTC. Translating gives CASSLLGLRSASYEQYF.

This chain joins TRBV4-1 and TRBJ1-5; 9 bases match TRBD1. Germline CDR1 reads MGHRA; CDR2 reads YSYEKL. V trimming: 3 bases; J trimming: 4 bases; junction bases outside the gene matches: 4. The CDR3 runs 15 residues. CDR3: CASSHGTGTNQPQHF. The CDR3 nucleotides read TGCGCCAGCAGCCATGGGACAGGGACTAATCAGCCCCAGCATTTT.

This rearrangement joins TRBV7-9 to TRBJ1-1; the D gene is possibly TRBD1 (6 bases). The CDR3 runs 18 residues. Trimming pared 2 bases from V and 5 bases from J, leaving 24 bases between. CDR1 SEHNR and CDR2 FQNEAQ come from the germline V gene (reference sequence). The CDR3 protein is CASSLIGRMQGIRTEAFF. The CDR3 bases are TGTGCCAGCAGCTTAATAGGTAGAATGCAGGGGATTAGGACTGAAGCTTTCTTT.

This clonotype was seen once. V is TRBV18 and J is TRBJ2-7; possibly TRBD1 for D (6 bases). The CDR3 contains 15 residues. CDR1 and CDR2 (germline): KGHSH, LQKENI. Trimming removed 3 bases from V and 2 bases from J, with 14 bases in between. CDR3 nucleotide sequence: TGTGCCAGCTCACCCCCTGGGACACAGCCCTACGAGCAGTACTTC. This codes for CASSPPGTQPYEQYF. Using reference TRBV18 and TRBJ2-7 for the parts outside the CDR3, the full variable domain is NAGVMQNPRHLVRRRGQEARLRCSPMKGHSHVYWYRQLPEEGLKFMVYLQKENIIDESGMPKERFSAEFPKEGPSILRIQQVVRGDSAAYFCASSPPGTQPYEQYFGPGTRLTVT.

The chain links TRBV24-1 to TRBJ2-5; D is possibly TRBD2 (5 bases). This CDR3 spans 15 amino acids. Trimming shortened V by 2 bases and J by 1 base, and 10 bases separated the two germline ends. CDR1 KGHDR and CDR2 SFDVKD come from the germline V gene. This chain's CDR3 is CATSDSRRAQETQYF. CDR3 DNA: TGTGCCACCAGTGATTCAAGGCGGGCCCAAGAGACCCAGTACTTC.

J is TRBJ1-5 and V is TRBV28; unclear D gene. V lost 3 bases, J lost 4 bases, and 10 bases lay in between. The CDR3 extends over 14 amino acids. The germline V gene encodes CDR1 MDHEN and CDR2 SYDVKM. DNA for the CDR3: TGTGCCAGCAGTTTGGTAGCGTTGAATCAGCCCCAGCATTTT. The encoded protein is CASSLVALNQPQHF.

The V and J genes are TRBV6-5 and TRBJ1-5; D might be TRBD1 (5 bases). The CDR3 runs 12 residues. The germline V and J ends were trimmed by 6 bases and 5 bases, with 8 bases remaining between them. In germline, CDR1 is MNHEY, CDR2 SVGAGI. This chain's CDR3 is CASRFRDQPQHF. The CDR3 DNA sequence: TGTGCCAGCAGGTTCAGGGATCAGCCCCAGCATTTT.

The chain is built from TRBV18 and TRBJ2-3; D gene uncertain. Trimming cost V 6 bases and J 3 bases, with 13 bases left between them. The CDR3 consists of 14 residues. In germline, CDR1 is KGHSH, CDR2 LQKENI. CDR3 coding DNA: TGTGCCAGCTCTCTTACGGCGAGGACAGATACGCAGTATTTT. Its protein is CASSLTARTDTQYF.

This clonotype was found a few times. This chain connects TRBV12-3 or TRBV12-4 to TRBJ2-1; TRBD2 matches 7 bases. The CDR3 consists of 14 residues. With V trimmed by 3 bases and J by 3 bases, 2 bases remained unmatched. Here the CDR3 DNA reads TGTGCCAGCAGTTTGCTAGCGGTCTACAATGAGCAGTTCTTC. It encodes CASSLLAVYNEQFF.

V and J are TRBV3-1 and TRBJ1-2; TRBD1 agrees at 8 bases. The trim removed 4 bases at V and 9 bases at J, leaving 10 bases unmatched. Germline V gives CDR1 LGHDT, CDR2 YNNKEL (reference sequence). The CDR3 spans 14 residues. CDR3 residues: CASSRGTGPISYTF. The CDR3 coding sequence is TGTGCCAGCAGCCGGGGGACAGGACCCATAAGCTACACCTTC. Complete variable domain (other parts from reference TRBV3-1 and TRBJ1-2): DTAVSQTPKYLVTQMGNDKSIKCEQNLGHDTMYWYKQDSKKFLKIMFSYNNKELIINETVPNRFSPKSPDKAHLNLHINSLELGDSAVYFCASSRGTGPISYTFGSGTRLTVV.

The chain carries TRBV7-2 and TRBJ1-3; weak D call: TRBD1 (6 bases). CDR3 length: 15 amino acids. The V end lost 0 bases, the J end lost 2 bases, and 8 bases lay between the germline ends. Germline V CDR1 and CDR2: SGHTA, FQGNSA. This CDR3 reads CASSLARTAGNTIYF. The CDR3 DNA reads TGTGCCAGCAGCTTAGCGAGGACAGCTGGAAACACCATATATTTT.

V and J are TRBV29-1 and TRBJ1-2; D is ambiguous. Trimming removed 3 bases from V and 6 bases from J, with 5 bases in between. In germline, CDR1 is SQVTM, CDR2 ANQGSEA. The CDR3 has 10 amino acids. The CDR3 here is CSVDGNGYTF. CDR3 nucleotide sequence: TGCAGCGTTGATGGAAATGGCTACACCTTC.

The chain combines TRBV7-2 with TRBJ1-1; unclear D gene. V was cut by 0 bases and J by 1 base, with 6 bases left in between. In germline, CDR1 is SGHTA, CDR2 FQGNSA. This CDR3 has 14 amino acids. The CDR3 DNA follows: TGTGCCAGCAGCTTAGCGACGGGGAACACTGAAGCTTTCTTT. Translating it yields CASSLATGNTEAFF. Full variable domain (outside the CDR3, taken from reference TRBV7-2 and TRBJ1-1): GAGVSQSPSNKVTEKGKDVELRCDPISGHTALYWYRQSLGQGLEFLIYFQGNSAPDKSGLPSDRFSAERTGGSVSTLTIQRTQQEDSAVYLCASSLATGNTEAFFGQGTRLTVV.

This sequence joins TRBV11-2 and TRBJ2-5; D tentatively reads TRBD1 or TRBD2 (5 bases each). CDR1 and CDR2 (germline): SGHAT, FQNNGV. V dropped 5 bases and J dropped 4 bases, with 17 bases sitting between them. The CDR3 covers 15 residues. The chain's CDR3 is CASSATSSGGETQYF. DNA for the CDR3: TGTGCCAGCAGCGCCACCAGCTCTGGGGGAGAGACCCAGTACTTC. The full variable domain, rest sourced from reference TRBV11-2 and TRBJ2-5, is EAGVAQSPRYKIIEKRQSVAFWCNPISGHATLYWYQQILGQGPKLLIQFQNNGVVDDSQLPKDRFSAERLKGVDSTLKIQPAKLEDSAVYLCASSATSSGGETQYFGPGTRLLVL.

This clonotype was detected only once. The chain's CDR3 is CAWRTGGSNYGYTF. The CDR3 region has the DNA TGTGCCTGGAGGACAGGGGGCTCCAACTATGGCTACACCTTC. The chain couples TRBV30 to TRBJ1-2; 10 bases are shared with TRBD1. Germline V gives CDR1 GTSNPN, CDR2 SVGIG (reference sequence). The CDR3 is made up of 14 amino acids. With 3 bases clipped from V and 2 bases from J, the junction kept 3 bases outside the gene matches.

V and J are TRBV6-2 or TRBV6-3 and TRBJ1-3, with a weak D call TRBD1 (5 bases). From germline, CDR1 is MNHEY and CDR2 SVGEGT. CDR3 length: 14 residues. V gave up 7 bases and J gave up 4 bases, with 14 bases separating them. CDR3: CASTGRRDGNTIYF. In DNA form, the CDR3 reads TGTGCCAGCACCGGCCGCAGGGACGGAAACACCATATATTTT.

The chain uses TRBV20-1 and TRBJ1-2, with D hard to call. V dropped 4 bases and J dropped 1 base, with 4 bases sitting between them. The germline V gene has CDR1 DFQATT and CDR2 SNEGSKA (reference sequence). There are 11 residues in the CDR3. The CDR3 here is CSANNNYGYTF. DNA of the CDR3: TGCAGTGCTAACAATAACTATGGCTACACCTTC.

This sequence joins TRBV12-3 or TRBV12-4 and TRBJ2-2; D unclear. This CDR3 has 13 residues. V dropped 4 bases and J dropped 5 bases, with 8 bases sitting between them. CDR3 sequence (DNA): TGTGCCAGCAGTTCCACGATAACCGGGGAGCTGTTTTTT. Translating gives CASSSTITGELFF.

This chain joins TRBV18 and TRBJ2-3; a weak D match, TRBD1 (5 bases). V was clipped by 10 bases and J by 3 bases, with 17 bases between them. Germline values: CDR1 KGHSH, CDR2 LQKENI. There are 14 residues in the CDR3. The CDR3 spells CATRGAGKTDTQYF. In nucleotides, the CDR3 is TGTGCCACCCGTGGGGCAGGGAAGACAGATACGCAGTATTTT.

The chain is built from TRBV25-1 and TRBJ2-5; D is unclear. Trimming pared 3 bases from V and 5 bases from J, leaving 10 bases between. Germline CDR1 and CDR2: MGHDK and SYGVNS. CDR3 length equals 13 residues. The CDR3 protein is CASSDPGLETQYF. The CDR3 nucleotides are TGTGCCAGCAGTGATCCAGGATTGGAGACCCAGTACTTC.

The chain carries TRBV10-1 and TRBJ2-7, with TRBD1 matching over 9 bases. The trim removed 8 bases at V and 4 bases at J, leaving 0 bases unmatched. Germline CDR1 reads WNHNN; CDR2 reads SYGVQD (reference sequence). The CDR3 extends over 11 amino acids. DNA for the CDR3: TGCGCCAGCGGGACAGGGTACGAGCAGTACTTC. Protein: CASGTGYEQYF.

This chain uses TRBV29-1 with TRBJ1-5; TRBD1 is a possible D gene (6 bases). The CDR3 has 15 residues. Trimming cost V 4 bases and J 2 bases, with 15 bases left between them. Per the germline V gene, CDR1 is SQVTM and CDR2 is ANQGSEA. This CDR3 reads CSVVEGGIGNQPQHF. In DNA form, the CDR3 reads TGCAGCGTTGTGGAGGGGGGGATCGGCAATCAGCCCCAGCATTTT.

The V call is TRBV20-1, the J call TRBJ2-7; 7 bases fit TRBD2. V gave up 5 bases and J gave up 1 base; unmatched junction bases: 5. Germline V lookup: CDR1 DFQATT, CDR2 SNEGSKA (reference sequence). CDR3 length: 13 residues. Written as DNA, the CDR3 is TGCAGTGCTTCGGGACTAATGTCCTACGAGCAGTACTTC. It specifies CSASGLMSYEQYF.

The chain carries TRBV20-1 and TRBJ2-7; D unclear. The CDR3 sequence is 15 residues long. Germline V gene lookup returns CDR1 DFQATT and CDR2 SNEGSKA (reference sequence). V lost 1 base and J 4 bases, leaving 17 bases between the germline ends. The CDR3 reads CSARAHGSYTYEQYF. CDR3 bases: TGCAGTGCTAGAGCCCACGGCTCCTATACTTACGAGCAGTACTTC.

This chain connects TRBV30 to TRBJ2-7; no clear D. This CDR3 region has 13 residues. V lost 1 base, J lost 6 bases, and 13 bases lay in between. Germline V gene sequence: CDR1 GTSNPN, CDR2 SVGIG (reference sequence). The CDR3 nucleotides are TGTGCCTGGAGTGATACCGTCTATTCCGAGCAGTACTTC. Translating gives CAWSDTVYSEQYF.